These 30 T cell receptor beta chains were all obtained from the same sample, sequenced in a study of T cell changes during pregnancy in multiple sclerosis. Profiling relied on immunoSEQ multiplex PCR, and the TCRdb table lists in-frame clones only, not all of them. This sample has approximately 87,000 clones; about nine tenths occur once, and the top ten carry approximately 0.43%. The sample here was CD4+ T cells from peripheral blood mononuclear cells, taken in the second trimester of pregnancy. Receptors were obtained from a female donor with multiple sclerosis, enrolled in a pregnancy study.

The J gene is TRBJ2-7, the V gene TRBV5-8, with a weak D call TRBD1 (5 bases). The CDR3 is 13 residues long. In germline, CDR1 is SGHTS, CDR2 YDEGEE. V was clipped by 9 bases and J by 7 bases, with 20 bases between them. The CDR3 bases are TGTGCCACTGCCGGCGGCAGGGATCGGGAGCAGTACTTC. Translated: CATAGGRDREQYF.

The gene calls are TRBV9 and TRBJ1-5; TRBD1 might be the D (6 bases). V lost 3 bases and J lost 8, with 15 bases in between. CDR1 SGDLS and CDR2 YYNGEE come from the germline V gene. This CDR3 has 14 residues. The CDR3 here is CASSGRDTPEPQHF. The DNA for the CDR3 is TGTGCCAGCAGCGGACGGGACACCCCTGAGCCCCAGCATTTT.

V and J are TRBV6-1 and TRBJ1-1, with unresolved D. The ends were cut back, 0 bases at V and 5 bases at J, with 13 bases in the middle. The V gene's germline CDR1 is MNHNS and CDR2 SASEGT. This CDR3 has 15 amino acids. CDR3 loop: CASSEAFGVWTEAFF. In DNA, the CDR3 is TGTGCCAGCAGTGAAGCGTTCGGGGTATGGACTGAAGCTTTCTTT.

This clone appeared a single time. CDR3: CASSLTGLVREAFF. CDR3 nucleotides: TGTGCCAGCAGCTTGACAGGGCTAGTACGAGAAGCTTTCTTT. This chain uses TRBV5-4 with TRBJ1-1, with D possibly TRBD1 on 6 matching bases. CDR3 length: 14 amino acids. Trimming cost V 1 base and J 8 bases, with 15 bases left between them. Germline CDR1 reads SGHNT; CDR2 reads YYREEE (reference sequence). Drawing the rest from reference TRBV5-4 and TRBJ1-1, the complete variable domain is ETGVTQSPTHLIKTRGQQVTLRCSSQSGHNTVSWYQQALGQGPQFIFQYYREEENGRGNFPPRFSGLQFPNYSSELNVNALELDDSALYLCASSLTGLVREAFFGQGTRLTVV.

This sequence joins TRBV5-6 and TRBJ1-3; the match to TRBD1 covers 7 bases. The CDR3 has 15 amino acids. V shed 0 bases, J shed 2 bases, and the junction held 2 bases outside the gene matches. Germline V gene sequence: CDR1 SGHDT, CDR2 YYEEEE. CDR3 sequence reads: CASSLVGGPGNTIYF. Here the CDR3 DNA reads TGTGCCAGCAGCTTGGTAGGGGGCCCTGGAAACACCATATATTTT.

The chain uses TRBV9 and TRBJ2-3, with D possibly being TRBD2 (7 bases). This CDR3 comprises 16 residues. The V gene's germline CDR1 is SGDLS and CDR2 YYNGEE. Trimming pared 0 bases from V and 2 bases from J, leaving 13 bases between. The DNA for the CDR3 is TGTGCCAGCAGCGTAGGTGGGGGGGCTCCCACAGATACGCAGTATTTT. This encodes CASSVGGGAPTDTQYF.

V and J are TRBV7-3 and TRBJ2-2; TRBD1 aligns across 8 bases. V trimming: 5 bases; J trimming: 5 bases; junction bases outside the gene matches: 7. The CDR3 extends over 15 amino acids. From germline, CDR1 is SGHTA and CDR2 FQGTGA. CDR3: CASSPRDRRTGELFF. In DNA form, the CDR3 reads TGTGCCAGCAGCCCCCGGGACAGGCGGACCGGGGAGCTGTTTTTT. The whole variable domain, remainder taken from reference TRBV7-3 and TRBJ2-2, is GAGVSQTPSNKVTEKGKYVELRCDPISGHTALYWYRQSLGQGPEFLIYFQGTGAADDSGLPNDRFFAVRPEGSVSTLKIQRTERGDSAVYLCASSPRDRRTGELFFGEGSRLTVL.

The V call is TRBV7-9, the J call TRBJ2-7; 8 nucleotides align to TRBD1. The germline V gene encodes CDR1 SEHNR and CDR2 FQNEAQ (reference sequence). CDR3 length: 15 residues. V was pared by 6 bases and J by 2 bases, with 9 bases of the junction left unmatched. The CDR3, as DNA: TGTGCCAGCAGACCCAAGACAGGGGCCACCTACGAGCAGTACTTC. This sequence encodes CASRPKTGATYEQYF.

The V call is TRBV5-4, the J call TRBJ2-1, with D possibly being TRBD2 (5 bases). Germline loops: CDR1 SGHNT, CDR2 YYREEE (reference sequence). With 2 bases removed from V and 4 bases from J, the gap between germline ends came to 19 bases. The length of the CDR3 is 17 residues. The CDR3: CASSLGGEAASYNEQFF. CDR3 DNA: TGTGCCAGCAGCTTAGGCGGAGAAGCGGCATCATACAATGAGCAGTTCTTC.

The V and J genes are TRBV2 and TRBJ1-5, with D maybe TRBD1 (5 bases). This CDR3 is 14 amino acids long. CDR1 and CDR2 (germline): SNHLY, FYNNEI. V lost 3 bases, J lost 4 bases, and 10 bases lay in between. The CDR3 DNA is TGTGCCAGCAGTGACAGGGTGGCGAATCAGCCCCAGCATTTT. Amino acid sequence: CASSDRVANQPQHF.

This chain uses TRBV7-9 with TRBJ2-5, with D perhaps TRBD2 (5 bases). The CDR3 covers 11 residues. Trimming shortened V by 1 base and J by 9 bases, and 6 bases separated the two germline ends. Germline CDR1 is SEHNR and CDR2 is FQNEAQ (reference sequence). CDR3 region: CASSLERAQYF. The CDR3, as DNA: TGTGCCAGCAGCTTAGAGAGGGCCCAGTACTTC.

The chain's CDR3 is CASSLVRSGANVLTF. In DNA, the CDR3 is TGCGCCAGCAGCTTGGTGAGGTCTGGGGCCAACGTCCTGACTTTC. The chain joins TRBV5-1 to TRBJ2-6, with D hard to call. Trimming took off 0 bases at V and 1 base at J, with 5 bases between the two ends. CDR1 and CDR2 from the germline V gene are SGHRS and YFSETQ. The CDR3 covers 15 residues.

This chain connects TRBV5-1 to TRBJ1-5; no reliable D call. CDR1 and CDR2 from the germline V gene are SGHRS and YFSETQ. Deletions cut 1 base from V and 6 bases from J, with 23 bases between. The CDR3 is 18 amino acids. CDR3: CASSLSPQDPTRRQPQHF. The DNA for the CDR3 is TGCGCCAGCAGCTTGAGTCCCCAAGACCCCACGAGGCGTCAGCCCCAGCATTTT.

This clone was observed once. The chain employs TRBV2 and TRBJ1-1, with D possibly TRBD1 on 6 matching bases. The CDR3 consists of 11 residues. V lost 9 bases and J 1 base, leaving 6 bases between the germline ends. CDR1 is SNHLY and CDR2 is FYNNEI in the germline V gene. The CDR3 reads CARGGNTEAFF. In DNA, the CDR3 is TGTGCCAGAGGGGGGAACACTGAAGCTTTCTTT.

The genes are TRBV27 and TRBJ2-1; TRBD2 might be the D (6 bases). Germline V lookup: CDR1 MNHEY, CDR2 SMNVEV (reference sequence). CDR3 length equals 11 residues. CDR3 protein: CSPGAYNEQFF. The CDR3 coding sequence is TGTTCCCCGGGAGCCTACAATGAGCAGTTCTTC.

The rearrangement joins TRBV4-2 to TRBJ2-7; 13 bases align to TRBD2. This CDR3 spans 16 amino acids. The trim removed 0 bases at V and 1 base at J, leaving 0 bases unmatched. CDR1 and CDR2 (germline): LGHNA, YNFKEQ. DNA for the CDR3: TGTGCCAGCAGCCAAGAGGGACTAGCGGGATCCTACGAGCAGTACTTC. Amino acids: CASSQEGLAGSYEQYF.

The rearrangement links TRBV29-1 to TRBJ1-2; possibly TRBD1 for D (5 bases). Per the germline V gene, CDR1 is SQVTM and CDR2 is ANQGSEA. Trimming pared 0 bases from V and 8 bases from J, leaving 13 bases between. This CDR3 contains 13 residues. Here the CDR3 DNA reads TGCAGCGTTGAAGAGGGGGGATTAGGGGGCTACACCTTC. Encoded protein: CSVEEGGLGGYTF. Full variable domain (rest looked up from reference TRBV29-1 and TRBJ1-2): SAVISQKPSRDICQRGTSLTIQCQVDSQVTMMFWYRQQPGQSLTLIATANQGSEATYESGFVIDKFPISRPNLTFSTLTVSNMSPEDSSIYLCSVEEGGLGGYTFGSGTRLTVV.

This chain joins TRBV6-5 and TRBJ2-1; D may be TRBD2 (5 bases). The CDR3 runs 14 residues. With 7 bases removed from V and 9 bases from J, the gap between germline ends came to 19 bases. Germline loops: CDR1 MNHEY, CDR2 SVGAGI. CDR3 sequence (DNA): TGTGCCAGCACTCCAATCGGGATCCCGGGTGAGCAGTTCTTC. Its protein product is CASTPIGIPGEQFF.

The chain has TRBV28 and TRBJ1-6; D not resolved. V was trimmed by 3 bases and J by 6 bases, leaving 6 bases between them. The CDR3 consists of 13 residues. Germline values: CDR1 MDHEN, CDR2 SYDVKM. The chain's CDR3 is CASSLGSNSPLHF. CDR3 sequence (DNA): TGTGCCAGCAGTTTGGGCAGTAATTCACCCCTCCACTTT.

This clone has only a few counts. The V call is TRBV14, the J call TRBJ2-5; D is possibly TRBD2 (5 bases). The CDR3 loop spans 12 amino acids. V was pared by 1 base and J by 7 bases, with 7 bases between. Germline CDR1 reads SGHDN; CDR2 reads FVKESK. Here the CDR3 reads CASSQVGGTQYF. In nucleotides, the CDR3 is TGTGCCAGCAGCCAAGTCGGAGGGACCCAGTACTTC. Full variable domain (outside the CDR3, taken from reference TRBV14 and TRBJ2-5): EAGVTQFPSHSVIEKGQTVTLRCDPISGHDNLYWYRRVMGKEIKFLLHFVKESKQDESGMPNNRFLAERTGGTYSTLKVQPAELEDSGVYFCASSQVGGTQYFGPGTRLLVL.

This chain joins TRBV18 and TRBJ1-5; TRBD1 might be the D (5 bases). The V and J ends lost 0 bases and 6 bases respectively, with 12 bases between them. The germline gives CDR1 KGHSH, CDR2 LQKENI. This CDR3 region has 15 residues. CDR3 sequence: CASSPPGQGRQPQHF. The DNA for the CDR3 is TGTGCCAGCTCACCACCGGGCCAGGGCCGTCAGCCCCAGCATTTT.

This chain joins TRBV5-1 and TRBJ2-7; TRBD2 matches 7 bases. The CDR3 sequence is 16 residues long. V trimming: 0 bases; J trimming: 4 bases; junction bases outside the gene matches: 10. Germline-derived CDR1 and CDR2 are SGHRS and YFSETQ. The DNA for the CDR3 is TGCGCCAGCAGCTTGGTGGTCGGCGGGAGTCAATACGAGCAGTACTTC. It translates to CASSLVVGGSQYEQYF.

This chain joins TRBV6-6 and TRBJ2-5; 8 positions agree with TRBD2. This CDR3 has 11 amino acids. Unmatched junction bases numbered 1, after V lost 8 bases and J lost 5 bases. Germline CDR1 is MNHNY and CDR2 is SVGAGI (reference sequence). The CDR3 nucleotides read TGTGCCAGCCGGGGGGGGGAGACCCAGTACTTC. Amino acids: CASRGGETQYF.

This chain links TRBV4-1 with TRBJ1-1; possibly TRBD1 for D (6 bases). Germline assignment: CDR1 MGHRA and CDR2 YSYEKL. Trimming stripped 5 bases from V and 1 base from J, with 17 bases between. This CDR3 contains 16 residues. The CDR3 DNA reads as TGCGCCAGCAGCTCAACAGGGCAGGGTGGGAACACTGAAGCTTTCTTT. Translated, it gives CASSSTGQGGNTEAFF.

CDR3 protein: CASSLAKSAGTSFYEQYF. CDR3 coding DNA: TGTGCCAGCAGCTTAGCGAAGTCGGCGGGGACTTCGTTTTACGAGCAGTACTTC. The V call is TRBV7-2, the J call TRBJ2-7; perhaps TRBD2 as D (6 bases). The CDR3 runs 18 residues. Germline V gives CDR1 SGHTA, CDR2 FQGNSA. V gave up 0 bases and J gave up 4 bases, with 22 bases separating them.

This chain connects TRBV7-2 to TRBJ2-7; D uncertain. V dropped 1 base and J dropped 2 bases, with 9 bases sitting between them. Germline CDR1 is SGHTA and CDR2 is FQGNSA. The CDR3 consists of 14 residues. The CDR3 DNA follows: TGTGCCAGCAGCTTAGGTGGCCCAGCCTACGAGCAGTACTTC. Translating it yields CASSLGGPAYEQYF.

The chain links TRBV4-1 to TRBJ1-4, with D possibly being TRBD1 (6 bases). The germline V and J ends were trimmed by 3 bases and 6 bases, with 11 bases remaining between them. Germline V gene data show CDR1 as MGHRA and CDR2 as YSYEKL. There are 14 residues in the CDR3. CDR3 residues: CASSHRQVDEKLFF. The DNA for the CDR3 is TGCGCCAGCAGCCACCGACAGGTGGATGAAAAACTGTTTTTT.

This clone was seen only a few times. The rearrangement joins TRBV5-1 to TRBJ1-2; D possibly corresponds to TRBD1 (6 bases). CDR3 size: 14 residues. CDR1 and CDR2 from the germline V gene are SGHRS and YFSETQ. With 7 bases removed from V and 0 bases from J, the gap between germline ends came to 13 bases. The CDR3 sequence: CASSRDTANYGYTF. The CDR3 DNA reads TGCGCCAGCTCCCGGGACACCGCTAACTATGGCTACACCTTC.

In this sample, this clone turned up once. This chain joins TRBV18 and TRBJ2-7, with 8 bases fitting TRBD2. The CDR3 covers 14 residues. Per the germline V gene, CDR1 is KGHSH and CDR2 is LQKENI. V was pared by 5 bases and J by 3 bases, with 6 bases of the junction left unmatched. CDR3: CASSSLAGSYEQYF. The CDR3 bases are TGTGCCAGCTCATCTTTAGCGGGAAGCTACGAGCAGTACTTC.

The chain employs TRBV13 and TRBJ1-6; D possibly corresponds to TRBD1 (5 bases). This CDR3 spans 15 amino acids. The V end was cut by 5 bases, the J end by 4 bases, with 12 bases between. Per the germline V gene, CDR1 is PRHDT and CDR2 is FYEKMQ (reference sequence). The CDR3 reads CASSPPGLYNSPLHF. The CDR3 DNA sequence: TGTGCCAGCAGCCCCCCAGGGCTTTATAATTCACCCCTCCACTTT. Full variable domain (remainder filled in from reference TRBV13 and TRBJ1-6): AAGVIQSPRHLIKEKRETATLKCYPIPRHDTVYWYQQGPGQDPQFLISFYEKMQSDKGSIPDRFSAQQFSDYHSELNMSSLELGDSALYFCASSPPGLYNSPLHFGNGTRLTVT.